The clone carrying this TCR beta chain was found a few times. No antigen is known for it. A read error may account for a junction end that differs from germline. The sample originates from a study of molecular identifiers for immune sequencing clone quantification. General study findings and limits: Spiked Jurkat TCR RNA equivalent to one cell reportedly surfaced among some 1 million naive cells. Under 1% of molecules in naive cells, but over 99% of effector molecules, belonged to clones above 20 RNA copies.

TCRdb redid the calling of the PCR reads with MiXCR, one entry per CDR3 protein. The table shows more than 450,000 distinct CDR3 sequences, with around 23% occurring only once. Germline V CDR1 and CDR2: SEHNR, FQNEAQ (reference sequence). The length of the CDR3 is 15 residues. Construction of naive CD8 libraries employed about 18,000 to 1,100,000 sorted cells together with 10%, 30% or 50% RNA. Sorting isolated naive CD8 T cells as CD8+CD4-CCR7+CD45RA+ events. The sequence came from a human donor in good health. Some libraries in this study had Jurkat cell RNA spiked in. The sample was naive CD8+ T cells from blood, with Jurkat cell RNA spiked in. Subset of the sample: FACS-sorted CD8+CD4-CCR7+CD45RA+ naive T cells. The V and J genes are TRBV7-9 and TRBJ2-3; unclear D gene. CDR3 nucleotides: TGTGCCGGCAGCCAAATCAGGTTTGGTACAGATACGCAGTATTTT. Translation: CAGSQIRFGTDTQYF.